The following is a T cell receptor beta chain sequence with its context. Its specificity is unknown. With 6 bases clipped from V and 5 bases from J, the junction kept 9 bases outside the gene matches. From germline, CDR1 is DFQATT and CDR2 SNEGSKA (reference sequence). CDR3 size: 13 residues. These data originate in a study of blood T cells in healthy people across ages. Study conclusions and caveats: Donor CMV status was unknown, possibly confounding expanded clonotype changes.

A second PCR of about 6 to 11 cycles used a sample-barcoded 5' primer and a J-beta primer mix. TCRdb re-called the 5' RACE reads with MiXCR, one entry per CDR3 protein. The sample has 720,000 or so distinct CDR3 sequences, approximately 40% seen once. This rearrangement joins TRBV20-1 to TRBJ1-2, with 7 bases identical to TRBD1. The origin of this receptor is an elderly man in good health. The sequenced sample consisted of blood. CDR3 in DNA: TGCAGTGCACCGCCCAGGGGGGGTTATGGCTACACCTTC. Protein sequence: CSAPPRGGYGYTF.